This record covers a single TCR beta chain. No antigen is known for it. V lost 1 base and J 7 bases, leaving 5 bases between the germline ends. The CDR3 has 13 amino acids. Germline V gene data show CDR1 as SGHDN and CDR2 as FVKESK. These data are taken from a study of healthy donors' naive CD4 and CD8 T cells. Overall study results and limits: Negatively charged CDR3s marked CD8+ lineage; positively charged CDR3s marked CD4+ lineage.

A linear amplification protocol produced the TCR libraries from roughly 0.5 ug of total RNA. TCRdb passed the reads through MiXCR, listing each CDR3 protein once. The data contain approximately 180,000 distinct CDR3 sequences, about 70% of them seen just once; the ten biggest clones take up 2% to 2.5%. The TCR sequence derives from a pool of human donors in good health; the sample pools cells from several healthy donors. The sample taken for sequencing was naive CD4+ and CD8+ T cells sorted from blood, pooled from several donors. This chain uses TRBV14 with TRBJ1-6; D is undetermined. The CDR3 sequence is CASSQVWNSPLHF. CDR3 coding DNA: TGTGCCAGCAGCCAAGTTTGGAATTCACCCCTCCACTTT. Supplemented by reference TRBV14 and TRBJ1-6, the full variable domain reads EAGVTQFPSHSVIEKGQTVTLRCDPISGHDNLYWYRRVMGKEIKFLLHFVKESKQDESGMPNNRFLAERTGGTYSTLKVQPAELEDSGVYFCASSQVWNSPLHFGNGTRLTVT.